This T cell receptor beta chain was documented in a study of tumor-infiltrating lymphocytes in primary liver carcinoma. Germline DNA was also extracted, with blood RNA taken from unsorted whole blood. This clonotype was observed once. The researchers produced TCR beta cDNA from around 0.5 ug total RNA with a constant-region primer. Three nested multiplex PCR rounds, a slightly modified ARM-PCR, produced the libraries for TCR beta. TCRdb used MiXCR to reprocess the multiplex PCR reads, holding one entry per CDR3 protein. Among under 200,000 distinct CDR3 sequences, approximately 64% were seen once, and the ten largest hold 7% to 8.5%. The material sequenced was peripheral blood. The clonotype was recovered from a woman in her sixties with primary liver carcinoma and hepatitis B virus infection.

DNA for the CDR3: TGTGCCAGCAGTGCTCGAATGAGAGCCGAGCAGTACTTC. Encoded protein: CASSARMRAEQYF. V gene TRBV6-2 or TRBV6-3 combines with J gene TRBJ2-7; D call uncertain. The CDR3 spans 13 residues. Germline loops: CDR1 MNHEY, CDR2 SVGEGT. Trimming cost V 5 bases and J 6 bases, with 14 bases left between them.